This TCR beta chain is drawn from a study of blood T cell repertoires in COVID-19. This clone has just a few counts. Method: immunoSEQ multiplex PCR; TCRdb's copy keeps in-frame clones and lacks some. The top ten hold 2% to 2.5% of the sample, which has fewer than 130,000 clones, more than 75% seen once. With 7 bases clipped from V and 4 bases from J, the junction kept 4 bases outside the gene matches. Germline lookup yields CDR1 MNHNY and CDR2 SVGAGI (reference sequence). The CDR3 sequence is 15 residues long. The sample comprised peripheral blood. This TCR was sampled from a human donor in a cohort sampled during active COVID-19. This chain joins TRBV6-6 and TRBJ1-6; 10 bases match TRBD1. CDR3 protein: CASTPDRGYNSPLHF. CDR3 in DNA: TGTGCCAGCACCCCGGACAGGGGGTATAATTCACCCCTCCACTTT.